The sequence of this T cell receptor (beta chain) was determined in a study of metastatic and nonmetastatic thyroid tumors. In the study overall: Where malignant and benign thyroid patients were concerned, repertoires were compared across blood and tumor or nodule tissue.

Patients were all untreated before their thyroid surgery. This clone was seen repeatedly, ten times or more. Original processing notes: Differences in CDR3 between clinicopathological groups were drawn on to build a classifier intended to discriminate distant-metastatic papillary thyroid cancer patients. TCRdb reassembled clones from the PCR reads with MiXCR. TCRdb, not the original authors, processed these V and J calls. The sample includes approximately 21,000 clones, more than 20% of them seen just once. Sequences were obtained from blood. The TCR sequence derives from a male donor with papillary thyroid cancer or a benign thyroid nodule (not recorded which). Some clones in this sample may be carry-over from other donors' samples.

This CDR3 is CASSLVSDNNEQFF. CDR3 coding DNA: TGCGCCAGCAGCTTGGTCAGCGACAACAATGAGCAGTTCTTC. The V and J genes are TRBV5-1 and TRBJ2-1; D is unresolved. Trimming stripped 0 bases from V and 5 bases from J, with 9 bases between. Germline-derived CDR1 and CDR2 are SGHRS and YFSETQ. The CDR3 is made up of 14 amino acids.